This T cell receptor beta chain was captured in a study of OX40 agonist ivuxolimab in advanced cancers. Whole-study context: Two patients with cutaneous melanoma and one with hepatocellular carcinoma, three in total, showed partial responses. Study results and limitations: The CD4+ and CD8+ T cells in the blood had expanded clonally by week 6 at 0.1 to 3.0 mg/kg. Certain nonresponding patients likewise had low normalized T-cell clonal expansion.

Remarks on this clone: Its target is unknown.

Trimming cost V 2 bases and J 7 bases, with 5 bases left between them. Germline V lookup: CDR1 MNHNS, CDR2 SASEGT. There are 11 residues in the CDR3. Researchers took blood at baseline, on cycle 4 day 1, and on cycle 7 day 1. Data came from immunoSEQ multiplex PCR; TCRdb stores just in-frame clones and leaves some out. Altogether about 62,000 clones are present, 85% being singletons, with the ten largest covering approximately 3.6%. The chain recombines TRBV6-1 with TRBJ2-5; D gene unclear. The sequence was obtained from an adult with an advanced solid tumor such as melanoma, head and neck, liver or kidney cancer. Sample: CD4+ or CD8+ T cells sorted from blood, taken in a trial of the OX40 agonist ivuxolimab. Here the CDR3 reads CASSETRTQYF. CDR3 DNA: TGTGCCAGCAGTGAAACAAGGACCCAGTACTTC.